Listed here are 15 T cell receptor beta chains from one sample, sequenced in a study of tumor-infiltrating lymphocytes in oesophageal squamous cell carcinoma. TCRdb reprocessed the PCR reads via MiXCR and lists one record per CDR3 protein. The table lists fewer than 20,000 distinct CDR3 sequences, roughly 36% of them singletons. The sequenced sample was esophageal tumor tissue. These receptors all stem from a male donor with esophageal squamous cell carcinoma.

Relative to its sample, this clonotype is medium-sized. The CDR3 loop is CASSLAGTGAGETQYF. The CDR3 DNA is TGTGCCAGCAGCCTTGCCGGGACAGGGGCCGGGGAGACCCAGTACTTC. The V gene is TRBV7-9, the J gene TRBJ2-5, with 10 nucleotides matching TRBD1. CDR1 is SEHNR and CDR2 is FQNEAQ in the germline V gene (reference sequence). Germline trimming cut 5 bases from V and 5 bases from J; bases unmatched to any gene: 11. The CDR3 is 16 amino acids.

V gene TRBV28 combines with J gene TRBJ2-3, with a possible D match to TRBD1 (5 bases). The J call may be faulty, since TRBJ2-5 better matches the DNA end. This CDR3 has 12 amino acids. Germline-derived CDR1 and CDR2 are MDHEN and SYDVKM. The CDR3 region is CASSRTLWTQYF. In DNA form, the CDR3 reads TGTGCCAGCAGCCGGACATTGTGGACCCAGTACTTC.

This clonotype was found many times. The V gene is TRBV11-3, the J gene TRBJ2-2; TRBD2 aligns across 8 bases. Germline CDR1 is SGHNT and CDR2 is YENEEA. J was trimmed by 5 bases and V by 5 bases; bases with no gene match: 4. The CDR3 runs 14 residues. This chain's CDR3 is CASSLSGDTGELFF. CDR3 nucleotide sequence: TGTGCCAGCAGCCTTAGCGGGGATACCGGGGAGCTGTTTTTT.

The chain combines TRBV7-8 with TRBJ1-5, with 7 bases lining up with TRBD1. V lost 2 bases, J lost 6 bases, and 7 bases stayed unmatched. The length of the CDR3 is 15 residues. Looked up from germline, CDR1 is SGHVS and CDR2 is FQNEAQ. The CDR3, as DNA: TGTGCCAGCAGCTTATCGGGACAGCAAGGTCAGCCCCAGCATTTT. It codes for CASSLSGQQGQPQHF.

The gene calls are TRBV7-2 and TRBJ2-1; tentative D call: TRBD2 (5 bases). Gene TRBJ2-5 matches the end of the DNA better, so the J call may be wrong. The CDR3 runs 14 residues. Germline V lookup: CDR1 SGHTA, CDR2 FQGNSA. CDR3 sequence: CASSLAYATGSQYF. Here the CDR3 DNA reads TGTGCCAGCAGCTTAGCGTATGCTACGGGGTCCCAGTACTTC.

The chain recombines TRBV7-9 with TRBJ2-1, with D perhaps matching TRBD2 (6 bases). This CDR3 is built from 12 residues. Germline CDR1 and CDR2: SEHNR and FQNEAQ (reference sequence). The germline V and J ends were trimmed by 5 bases and 12 bases, with 14 bases remaining between them. The CDR3 nucleotides are TGTGCCAGCAGCCCTTCGGGAGAAAGGCAGTTCTTC. Translated: CASSPSGERQFF.

The chain is built from TRBV2 and TRBJ2-4; D unclear. The end of the DNA is better explained by TRBJ2-7, so the J call may be wrong. Germline V gives CDR1 SNHLY, CDR2 FYNNEI. The CDR3 spans 13 residues. CDR3 amino acids: CASSVNFSYEQYF. The CDR3 region has the DNA TGTGCCAGCAGTGTCAACTTCTCCTACGAGCAGTACTTC.

By sample share, this clonotype is medium-sized. V and J are TRBV7-8 and TRBJ2-7, with 9 bases that match TRBD1. Germline assignment: CDR1 SGHVS and CDR2 FQNEAQ. The CDR3 has 14 residues. After removal of 3 bases from V and 3 bases from J, the junction contained 3 bases not matched to a gene. The CDR3: CASSFYRGRYEQYF. CDR3 DNA sequence: TGTGCCAGCAGCTTCTACAGGGGGCGCTACGAGCAGTACTTC.

This clonotype was seen at least ten times. The junction departs from germline at one end; a sequencing error may be responsible. This chain joins TRBV7-9 and TRBJ2-5; tentatively, D is TRBD2 (5 bases). The CDR3 runs 13 residues. The germline CDR1 and CDR2 sequences are SEHNR and FQNEAQ (reference sequence). In DNA, the CDR3 is TGTGCCAGCCGCTTGGCGGAGCGGGAGACCCAGTACTTC. This codes for CASRLAERETQYF.

Ten or more counts support this clonotype. This chain connects TRBV28 to TRBJ1-5, with D perhaps matching TRBD1 (5 bases). V lost 2 bases and J 6 bases, leaving 11 bases between the germline ends. Per the germline V gene, CDR1 is MDHEN and CDR2 is SYDVKM. CDR3 length: 14 amino acids. The CDR3 here is CASSLGGGSQPQHF. CDR3 in DNA: TGTGCCAGCAGTTTAGGGGGGGGTAGTCAGCCCCAGCATTTT.

The rearrangement links TRBV12-3 or TRBV12-4 to TRBJ2-6; either TRBD1 or TRBD2 may fit D (6 bases each). Gene TRBJ2-5 matches the end of the DNA better, so the J call may be wrong. The CDR3 runs 14 residues. The chain's CDR3 is CASSLAGGQETQYF. The CDR3 DNA reads TGTGCCAGCAGTTTAGCGGGGGGCCAGGAGACCCAGTACTTC.

This clonotype was picked up one time. Given the absence of the conserved phenylalanine or tryptophan at the CDR3 end, a read error is likely. The DNA is left out, because the CDR3 cannot be placed on it with certainty; the CDR3 is given as TCRdb lists it. The chain joins TRBV7-3 to TRBJ2-6; the table assigns TRBD2, which was not confirmed against the DNA. The CDR3 is 8 amino acids in total, end residues counted. Germline CDR1 and CDR2: SGHTA and FQGTGA. Here the CDR3 reads CASSLSGG.

This clonotype was recorded at least ten times. This rearrangement joins TRBV11-2 to TRBJ2-3; no clear D. The J call may not be correct, given that the DNA end is closer to TRBJ2-7. The CDR3 is made up of 11 amino acids. Germline assignment: CDR1 SGHAT and CDR2 FQNNGV. Written as DNA, the CDR3 is TGTGCCACGGAGTCCTACAATGAGCAGTACTTC. Translating gives CATESYNEQYF.

This clonotype was recorded at least ten times. A much larger clone sits a single nucleotide away, making a read error possible. The V and J genes are TRBV11-2 and TRBJ2-4; 9 bases line up with TRBD2. After removal of 7 bases from V and 13 bases from J, the junction contained 17 bases not matched to a gene. CDR1 SGHAT and CDR2 FQNNGV come from the germline V gene. This CDR3 contains 15 residues. The CDR3 DNA is TGTGCCAGCAACCCTCCAGGGACTAGCCAAAATGAGCAGTACTTC. Residues: CASNPPGTSQNEQYF.

This rearrangement joins TRBV7-3 to TRBJ2-1, with D unclear. Trimming pared 2 bases from V and 4 bases from J, leaving 9 bases between. Germline CDR1 is SGHTA and CDR2 is FQGTGA. The CDR3 is 14 amino acids. The CDR3 reads CASSLDASYNEQFF. The CDR3 DNA follows: TGTGCCAGCAGCTTAGACGCGAGTTACAATGAGCAGTTCTTC.